The 22 T cell receptor beta chains below come from one sample, sequenced in a study of lymphopenia after photon versus proton radiotherapy. Measured with immunoSEQ multiplex PCR; TCRdb has only the in-frame clones, and not every one. The repertoire holds fewer than 30,000 clones, with roughly four fifths as singletons. The sample here was peripheral blood, taken from a patient treated with photon-based radiotherapy. The receptor set was obtained from a woman between 50 and 59 years old with pancreatic cancer.

V usage is TRBV11-2 and J usage is TRBJ2-7; TRBD2 agrees at 10 bases. This CDR3 contains 15 residues. The V gene end was trimmed by 2 bases and the J gene end by 2 bases; junction bases not matched to a gene: 3. Germline CDR1 and CDR2: SGHAT and FQNNGV. Here the CDR3 DNA reads TGTGCCAGCAGCTTAACAGCGGGAGGGCCCTACGAGCAGTACTTC. Its protein product is CASSLTAGGPYEQYF. Variable domain in full (rest from reference TRBV11-2 and TRBJ2-7): EAGVAQSPRYKIIEKRQSVAFWCNPISGHATLYWYQQILGQGPKLLIQFQNNGVVDDSQLPKDRFSAERLKGVDSTLKIQPAKLEDSAVYLCASSLTAGGPYEQYFGPGTRLTVT.

The V and J genes are TRBV6-1 and TRBJ2-1; perhaps D is TRBD1 or TRBD2 (5 bases each). V was pared by 3 bases and J by 14 bases, with 14 bases between. Germline CDR1 and CDR2: MNHNS and SASEGT. This CDR3 is 12 amino acids long. Here the CDR3 DNA reads TGTGCCAGCAGTGATGAGGGGTTAATAAAGTTCTTC. It translates to CASSDEGLIKFF.

This chain connects TRBV19 to TRBJ2-1, with a weak D call TRBD2 (5 bases). The germline V gene has CDR1 LNHDA and CDR2 SQIVND (reference sequence). With 5 bases removed from V and 6 bases from J, the gap between germline ends came to 8 bases. The CDR3 spans 12 residues. The DNA for the CDR3 is TGTGCCAGTAGTCGGACTTTCAATGAGCAGTTCTTC. As protein: CASSRTFNEQFF.

The chain joins TRBV5-5 to TRBJ2-5; D is ambiguous. The germline V gene encodes CDR1 SGHKS and CDR2 YYEKEE (reference sequence). This CDR3 is built from 13 residues. The ends were cut back, 5 bases at V and 5 bases at J, with 13 bases in the middle. CDR3 bases: TGTGCCAGCAGTCAGATCGGGCATGAGACCCAGTACTTC. Translated: CASSQIGHETQYF.

The chain carries TRBV10-2 and TRBJ2-7; D remains unclear. V shed 6 bases and J shed 3 bases, with 9 bases lying between them. CDR1 is WSHSY, CDR2 SAAADI, per germline. The CDR3 contains 12 residues. CDR3 sequence reads: CASREGYYEQYF. The DNA of the CDR3 is TGCGCCAGCAGAGAAGGGTACTACGAGCAGTACTTC.

The genes are TRBV4-2 and TRBJ2-5; no firm D call. Trimming stripped 5 bases from V and 5 bases from J, with 9 bases between. This CDR3 is built from 12 residues. Per the germline V gene, CDR1 is LGHNA and CDR2 is YNFKEQ. The CDR3 reads CASSWSQETQYF. The CDR3 coding sequence is TGTGCCAGCAGCTGGTCACAGGAGACCCAGTACTTC.

This chain links TRBV28 with TRBJ2-4, with D uncertain. V shed 3 bases and J shed 8 bases, with 5 bases lying between them. The germline CDR1 and CDR2 sequences are MDHEN and SYDVKM. CDR3 length: 11 amino acids. The CDR3 is CASSFGHIQYF. CDR3 coding DNA: TGTGCCAGCAGTTTCGGACACATTCAGTACTTC.

This rearrangement joins TRBV28 to TRBJ1-2; 7 bases match TRBD1. This CDR3 contains 13 residues. The germline gives CDR1 MDHEN, CDR2 SYDVKM. V was clipped by 7 bases and J by 8 bases; unmatched bases: 10. The CDR3 region has the DNA TGTGCCAGCACCCCTTCAGGGGGATACGGCTACACCTTC. This codes for CASTPSGGYGYTF.

The chain combines TRBV5-4 with TRBJ1-2; D gene unclear. This CDR3 has 13 residues. Germline V gene sequence: CDR1 SGHNT, CDR2 YYREEE (reference sequence). The V end lost 0 bases, the J end lost 6 bases, and 9 bases lay between the germline ends. The CDR3 is CASSLERVHGYTF. CDR3 DNA: TGTGCCAGCAGCTTGGAAAGGGTCCATGGCTACACCTTC.

The DNA of the CDR3 is TGCGCCAGCAGCCAAGATGACAGGCGGTCCACCGGGGAGCTGTTTTTT. Amino acids: CASSQDDRRSTGELFF. This chain uses TRBV4-3 with TRBJ2-2, with a tentative D call TRBD1 (6 bases). The CDR3 is 16 amino acids. The V and J ends lost 0 bases and 4 bases respectively, with 12 bases between them. CDR1 is LGHNA, CDR2 YSLEER, per germline.

The chain carries TRBV11-3 and TRBJ2-2, with unresolved D. This CDR3 has 14 amino acids. The germline V gene has CDR1 SGHNT and CDR2 YENEEA. V gave up 0 bases and J gave up 5 bases, with 7 bases separating them. CDR3 sequence (DNA): TGTGCCAGCAGCTTAGAGGGGTGGACCGGGGAGCTGTTTTTT. Translating gives CASSLEGWTGELFF. The full variable domain, with the rest looked up from reference TRBV11-3 and TRBJ2-2, is EAGVVQSPRYKIIEKKQPVAFWCNPISGHNTLYWYLQNLGQGPELLIRYENEEAVDDSQLPKDRFSAERLKGVDSTLKIQPAELGDSAVYLCASSLEGWTGELFFGEGSRLTVL.

In its sample, this clone ranks as medium-sized (0.01 to 0.1%). The chain carries TRBV19 and TRBJ1-1; 7 bases align to TRBD1. Germline V gene data show CDR1 as LNHDA and CDR2 as SQIVND (reference sequence). The CDR3 is made up of 14 amino acids. With V trimmed by 6 bases and J by 1 base, 5 bases remained unmatched. In DNA form, the CDR3 reads TGTGCCAGTAGGGTGGGACAGCAGAACACTGAAGCTTTCTTT. Translation: CASRVGQQNTEAFF.

The chain links TRBV29-1 to TRBJ2-3; 7 bases are a match to TRBD1. The ends lost 6 bases at V and 2 bases at J; junction bases unmatched: 5. The CDR3 extends over 13 amino acids. Germline V CDR1 and CDR2: SQVTM, ANQGSEA. The CDR3 region has the DNA TGCAGCGTCACGACAGGGATCACAGATACGCAGTATTTT. Protein sequence: CSVTTGITDTQYF.

The chain has TRBV7-2 and TRBJ2-5; D is unclear. V was shortened by 0 bases and J by 5 bases, with 4 bases between the two germline ends. Germline V gives CDR1 SGHTA, CDR2 FQGNSA. The CDR3 consists of 12 residues. Written as DNA, the CDR3 is TGTGCCAGCAGCTTAGCAGGGGAGACCCAGTACTTC. It yields the protein CASSLAGETQYF.

Regarding this clone: The sample has other DNA sequences that encode this CDR3 too. CDR3 loop: CASSPGPNTGELFF. In DNA form, the CDR3 reads TGTGCCAGTAGTCCAGGCCCGAACACCGGGGAGCTGTTTTTT. The chain employs TRBV19 and TRBJ2-2; D remains unclear. This CDR3 region has 14 residues. V dropped 5 bases and J dropped 0 bases, with 7 bases sitting between them. Germline-derived CDR1 and CDR2 are LNHDA and SQIVND (reference sequence).

The chain recombines TRBV5-4 with TRBJ2-1; tentative D call: TRBD1 (5 bases). Between the trimmed V and J ends, which lost 4 bases and 7 bases, there was a span of 24 bases. The length of the CDR3 is 17 residues. Germline V gene data show CDR1 as SGHNT and CDR2 as YYREEE (reference sequence). The CDR3 spells CASSLSGSSQGKNEQFF. Here the CDR3 DNA reads TGTGCCAGCAGCCTGTCCGGGTCCTCTCAGGGAAAGAATGAGCAGTTCTTC.

This sequence joins TRBV28 and TRBJ2-5; D might be TRBD2 (7 bases). Germline CDR1 MDHEN, CDR2 SYDVKM. The V end was cut by 10 bases, the J end by 2 bases, with 23 bases between. The CDR3 contains 16 residues. Written as DNA, the CDR3 is TGTGCCACTCTACCCCCAATCGGGGGGCGTCAAGAGACCCAGTACTTC. As protein: CATLPPIGGRQETQYF. The entire variable domain, with the rest obtained from reference TRBV28 and TRBJ2-5, is as follows: DVKVTQSSRYLVKRTGEKVFLECVQDMDHENMFWYRQDPGLGLRLIYFSYDVKMKEKGDIPEGYSVSREKKERFSLILESASTNQTSMYLCATLPPIGGRQETQYFGPGTRLLVL.

V is TRBV7-9 and J is TRBJ2-5; 14 bases are a match to TRBD2. J lost 3 bases, V lost 3 bases, and 3 bases had no gene match. Germline V CDR1 and CDR2: SEHNR, FQNEAQ (reference sequence). The CDR3 loop spans 16 amino acids. This chain's CDR3 is CASSFRLAGGEETQYF. DNA of the CDR3: TGTGCCAGCAGCTTTCGACTAGCGGGAGGGGAAGAGACCCAGTACTTC.

J is TRBJ2-6 and V is TRBV18; D call uncertain. The germline V gene has CDR1 KGHSH and CDR2 LQKENI. The CDR3 spans 14 residues. Trimming stripped 5 bases from V and 0 bases from J, with 5 bases between. This CDR3 reads CASSVDSGANVLTF. The CDR3 region has the DNA TGTGCCAGCTCAGTAGACTCTGGGGCCAACGTCCTGACTTTC.

This chain connects TRBV7-8 to TRBJ2-1; D is perhaps TRBD2 (6 bases). Trimming pared 5 bases from V and 5 bases from J, leaving 16 bases between. In germline, CDR1 is SGHVS, CDR2 FQNEAQ. The CDR3 covers 15 residues. The CDR3 region has the DNA TGTGCCAGCAGCCCATTACTCGGGGGTAACAATGAGCAGTTCTTC. Translation: CASSPLLGGNNEQFF.

J is TRBJ2-7 and V is TRBV5-4; D possibly uses TRBD1 or TRBD2 (6 bases each). Germline V CDR1 and CDR2: SGHNT, YYREEE (reference sequence). V lost 4 bases and J lost 5, with 16 bases in between. This CDR3 comprises 14 residues. The CDR3 loop is CASSNPGAGHEQYF. CDR3 bases: TGTGCCAGCAGCAACCCGGGGGCTGGGCACGAGCAGTACTTC. Together with reference TRBV5-4 and TRBJ2-7, the CDR3 gives the full variable domain: ETGVTQSPTHLIKTRGQQVTLRCSSQSGHNTVSWYQQALGQGPQFIFQYYREEENGRGNFPPRFSGLQFPNYSSELNVNALELDDSALYLCASSNPGAGHEQYFGPGTRLTVT.

The genes are TRBV7-9 and TRBJ1-1; no definite D call. The V and J ends lost 1 base and 0 bases respectively, with 9 bases between them. Per germline, CDR1 SEHNR and CDR2 FQNEAQ (reference sequence). CDR3 length: 15 residues. The CDR3 reads CASSLEDYLNTEAFF. In DNA form, the CDR3 reads TGTGCCAGCAGCTTAGAGGACTACTTGAACACTGAAGCTTTCTTT.